This T cell receptor (beta chain) was obtained from a study of pediatric ulcerative colitis. This was a survey-level run. Sequencing used immunoSEQ multiplex PCR; TCRdb keeps in-frame clones, though not all of them. The sample includes more than 50,000 clones, just over 75% of them seen just once. Germline V CDR1 and CDR2: PRHDT, FYEKMQ (reference sequence). The CDR3 totals 15 residues. V lost 1 base, J lost 0 bases, and 9 bases lay in between. The rearrangement joins TRBV13 to TRBJ2-5, with unresolved D. Sequenced sample: blood. This clonotype was obtained from a boy aged 5-17 years with moderate ulcerative colitis. CDR3 in DNA: TGTGCCAGCAGCTTAGTTTTGCAAAACCAAGAGACCCAGTACTTC. Its translation is CASSLVLQNQETQYF.